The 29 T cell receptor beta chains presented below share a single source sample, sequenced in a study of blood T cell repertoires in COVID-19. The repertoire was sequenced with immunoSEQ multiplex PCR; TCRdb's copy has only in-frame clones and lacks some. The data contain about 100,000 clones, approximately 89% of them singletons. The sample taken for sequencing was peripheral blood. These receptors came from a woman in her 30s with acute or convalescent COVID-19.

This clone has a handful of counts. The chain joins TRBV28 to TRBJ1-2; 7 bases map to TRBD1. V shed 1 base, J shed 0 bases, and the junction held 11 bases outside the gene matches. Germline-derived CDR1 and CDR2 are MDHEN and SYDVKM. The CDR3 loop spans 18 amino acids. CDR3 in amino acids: CASSLFGTAITSNYGYTF. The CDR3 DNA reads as TGTGCCAGCAGTTTATTCGGGACAGCTATAACATCTAACTATGGCTACACCTTC.

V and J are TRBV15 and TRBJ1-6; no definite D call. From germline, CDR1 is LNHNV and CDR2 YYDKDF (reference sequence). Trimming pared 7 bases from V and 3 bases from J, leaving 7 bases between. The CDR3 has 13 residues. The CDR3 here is CATTSGYNSPLHF. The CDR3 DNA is TGTGCCACCACAAGCGGCTATAATTCACCCCTCCACTTT.

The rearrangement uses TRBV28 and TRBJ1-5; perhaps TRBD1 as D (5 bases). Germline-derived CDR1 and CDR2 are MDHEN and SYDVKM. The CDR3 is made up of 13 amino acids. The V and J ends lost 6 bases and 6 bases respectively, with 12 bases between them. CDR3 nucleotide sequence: TGTGCCAGCAGCTCCTTGGGGCGTCAGCCCCAGCATTTT. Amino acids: CASSSLGRQPQHF.

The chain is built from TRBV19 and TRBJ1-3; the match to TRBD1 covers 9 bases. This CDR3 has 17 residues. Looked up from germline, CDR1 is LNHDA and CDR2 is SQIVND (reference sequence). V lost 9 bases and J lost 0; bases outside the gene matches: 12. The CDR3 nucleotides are TGTGCCAGCTACGTGGGGGACAGGGCAAACTCTGGAAACACCATATATTTT. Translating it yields CASYVGDRANSGNTIYF.

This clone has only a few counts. The CDR3 spells CASSFQAGTGVTYEQYF. The CDR3 DNA follows: TGTGCCAGCAGCTTCCAAGCCGGGACAGGGGTCACCTACGAGCAGTACTTC. The chain carries TRBV7-8 and TRBJ2-7; 10 nucleotides match TRBD1. Germline lookup yields CDR1 SGHVS and CDR2 FQNEAQ. The CDR3 is 17 amino acids. The J segment lost 2 bases and the V segment lost 3 bases, leaving 10 bases of the junction unmatched.

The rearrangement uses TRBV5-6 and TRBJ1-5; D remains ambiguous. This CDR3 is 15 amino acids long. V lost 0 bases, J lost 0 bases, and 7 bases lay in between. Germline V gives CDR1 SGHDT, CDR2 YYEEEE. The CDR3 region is CASSLGPGSNQPQHF. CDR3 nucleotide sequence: TGTGCCAGCAGCTTGGGGCCGGGTAGCAATCAGCCCCAGCATTTT.

In DNA form, the CDR3 reads TGTGCCACCAGCAGAGAGGGGAACAGGGGAACGTCAGATACGCAGTATTTT. This gives the protein CATSREGNRGTSDTQYF. The chain uses TRBV15 and TRBJ2-3; 7 positions agree with TRBD1. The CDR3 is 17 amino acids. Unmatched junction bases numbered 10, after V lost 0 bases and J lost 4 bases. Germline V CDR1 and CDR2: LNHNV, YYDKDF (reference sequence). Combining the CDR3 with reference TRBV15 and TRBJ2-3 gives the whole variable domain DAMVIQNPRYQVTQFGKPVTLSCSQTLNHNVMYWYQQKSSQAPKLLFHYYDKDFNNEADTPDNFQSRRPNTSFCFLDIRSPGLGDTAMYLCATSREGNRGTSDTQYFGPGTRLTVL.

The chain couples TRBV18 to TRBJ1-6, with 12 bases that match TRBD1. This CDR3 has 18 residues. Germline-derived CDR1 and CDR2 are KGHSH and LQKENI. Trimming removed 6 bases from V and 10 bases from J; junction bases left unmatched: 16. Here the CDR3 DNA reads TGTGCCAGCTCCCTGTCCGGGACAGGGGGCTCCCTGAGATCACCCCTCCACTTT. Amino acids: CASSLSGTGGSLRSPLHF.

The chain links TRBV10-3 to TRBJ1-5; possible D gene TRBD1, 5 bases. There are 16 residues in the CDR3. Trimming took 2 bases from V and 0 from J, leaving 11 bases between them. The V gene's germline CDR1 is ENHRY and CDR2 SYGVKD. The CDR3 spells CAISERGTDSNQPQHF. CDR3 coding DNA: TGTGCCATCAGTGAGCGGGGGACGGATAGCAATCAGCCCCAGCATTTT.

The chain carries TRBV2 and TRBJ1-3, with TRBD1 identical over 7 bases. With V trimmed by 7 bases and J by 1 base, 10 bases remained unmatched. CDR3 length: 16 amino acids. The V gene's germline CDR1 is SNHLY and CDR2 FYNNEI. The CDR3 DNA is TGTGCCAGCACGAGGGACAGCCCAAAGTCTGGAAACACCATATATTTT. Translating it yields CASTRDSPKSGNTIYF.

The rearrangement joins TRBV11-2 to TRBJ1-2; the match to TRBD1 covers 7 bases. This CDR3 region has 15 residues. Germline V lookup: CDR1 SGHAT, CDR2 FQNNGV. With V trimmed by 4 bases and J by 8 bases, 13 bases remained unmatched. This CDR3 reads CASSSPVEGAGGYTF. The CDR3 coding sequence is TGTGCCAGCAGCTCACCCGTGGAGGGGGCGGGCGGCTACACCTTC.

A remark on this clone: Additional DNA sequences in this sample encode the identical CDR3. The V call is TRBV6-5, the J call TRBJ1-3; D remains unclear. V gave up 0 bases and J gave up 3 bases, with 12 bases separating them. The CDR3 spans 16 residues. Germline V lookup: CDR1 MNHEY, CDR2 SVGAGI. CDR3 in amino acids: CASSYSRAGSGNTIYF. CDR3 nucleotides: TGTGCCAGCAGTTACTCGCGGGCGGGGAGTGGAAACACCATATATTTT.

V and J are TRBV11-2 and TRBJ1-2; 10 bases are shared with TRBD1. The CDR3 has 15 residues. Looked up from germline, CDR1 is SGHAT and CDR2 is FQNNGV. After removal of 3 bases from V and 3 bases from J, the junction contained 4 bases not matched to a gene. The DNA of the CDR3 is TGTGCCAGCAGCTTGACAGGGGGCTTGGACTATGGCTACACCTTC. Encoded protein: CASSLTGGLDYGYTF.

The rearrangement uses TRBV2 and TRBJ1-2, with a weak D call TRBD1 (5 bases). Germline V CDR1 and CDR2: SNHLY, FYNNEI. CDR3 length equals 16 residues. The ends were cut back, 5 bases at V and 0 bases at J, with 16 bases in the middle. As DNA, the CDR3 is TGTGCCAGCAGTTGGGGGACGGGAGGAACTAACTATGGCTACACCTTC. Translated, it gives CASSWGTGGTNYGYTF.

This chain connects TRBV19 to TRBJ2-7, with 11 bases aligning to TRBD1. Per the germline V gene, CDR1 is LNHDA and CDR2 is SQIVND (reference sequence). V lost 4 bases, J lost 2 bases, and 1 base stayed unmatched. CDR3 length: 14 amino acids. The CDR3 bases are TGTGCCAGTAGTAGGGGACAGGGGGCCTACGAGCAGTACTTC. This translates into CASSRGQGAYEQYF.

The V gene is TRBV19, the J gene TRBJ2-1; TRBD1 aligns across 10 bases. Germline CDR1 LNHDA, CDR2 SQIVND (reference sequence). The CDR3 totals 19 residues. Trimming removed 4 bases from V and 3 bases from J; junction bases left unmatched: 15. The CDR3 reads CASSTSGTGVFRDYNEQFF. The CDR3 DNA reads TGTGCCAGTAGTACGTCCGGGACAGGGGTGTTCAGAGACTACAATGAGCAGTTCTTC.

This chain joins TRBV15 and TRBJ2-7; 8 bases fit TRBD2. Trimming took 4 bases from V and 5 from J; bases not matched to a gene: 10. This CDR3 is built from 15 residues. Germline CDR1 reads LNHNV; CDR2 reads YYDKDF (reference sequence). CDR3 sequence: CATSTVAGSDDEQYF. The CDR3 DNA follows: TGTGCCACCAGCACAGTAGCGGGGTCTGATGACGAGCAGTACTTC. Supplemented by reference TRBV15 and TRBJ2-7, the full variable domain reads DAMVIQNPRYQVTQFGKPVTLSCSQTLNHNVMYWYQQKSSQAPKLLFHYYDKDFNNEADTPDNFQSRRPNTSFCFLDIRSPGLGDTAMYLCATSTVAGSDDEQYFGPGTRLTVT.

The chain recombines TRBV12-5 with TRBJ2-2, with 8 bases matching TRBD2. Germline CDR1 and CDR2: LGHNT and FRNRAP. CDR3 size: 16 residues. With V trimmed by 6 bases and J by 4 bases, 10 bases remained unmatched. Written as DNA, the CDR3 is TGTGCTAGTGGCCGGAGTACTAGCGGCCCCACCGGGGAGCTGTTTTTT. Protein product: CASGRSTSGPTGELFF.

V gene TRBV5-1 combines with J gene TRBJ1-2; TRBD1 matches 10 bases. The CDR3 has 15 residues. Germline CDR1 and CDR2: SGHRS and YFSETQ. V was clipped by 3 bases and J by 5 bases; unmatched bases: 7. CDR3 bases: TGCGCCAGCAGCTCCAGACAGGGGGCGACTTATGGCTACACCTTC. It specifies CASSSRQGATYGYTF.

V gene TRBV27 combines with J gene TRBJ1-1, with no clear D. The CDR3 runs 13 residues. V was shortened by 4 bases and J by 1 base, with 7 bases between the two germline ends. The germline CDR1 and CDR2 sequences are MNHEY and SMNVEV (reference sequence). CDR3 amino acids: CASSSDRNTEAFF. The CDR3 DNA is TGTGCCAGCAGTTCAGATCGGAACACTGAAGCTTTCTTT.

The CDR3 sequence: CASSLDRARELFF. The DNA of the CDR3 is TGTGCCAGCAGCTTGGACAGGGCCCGGGAGCTGTTTTTT. The chain uses TRBV5-4 and TRBJ2-2; a possible D gene is TRBD1 (6 bases). This CDR3 comprises 13 residues. Germline V gives CDR1 SGHNT, CDR2 YYREEE (reference sequence). Trimming left V 0 bases short and J 9 bases short, with 9 bases between.

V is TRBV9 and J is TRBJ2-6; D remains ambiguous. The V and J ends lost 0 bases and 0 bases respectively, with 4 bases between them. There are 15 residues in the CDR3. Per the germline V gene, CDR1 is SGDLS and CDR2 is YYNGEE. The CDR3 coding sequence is TGTGCCAGCAGCGTAGGTAGCTCTGGGGCCAACGTCCTGACTTTC. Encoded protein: CASSVGSSGANVLTF.

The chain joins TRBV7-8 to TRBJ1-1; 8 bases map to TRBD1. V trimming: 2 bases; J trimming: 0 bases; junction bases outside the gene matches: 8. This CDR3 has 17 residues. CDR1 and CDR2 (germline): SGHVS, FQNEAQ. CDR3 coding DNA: TGTGCCAGCAGCTTATACAGGGGGGCAGGCATGAACACTGAAGCTTTCTTT. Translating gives CASSLYRGAGMNTEAFF.

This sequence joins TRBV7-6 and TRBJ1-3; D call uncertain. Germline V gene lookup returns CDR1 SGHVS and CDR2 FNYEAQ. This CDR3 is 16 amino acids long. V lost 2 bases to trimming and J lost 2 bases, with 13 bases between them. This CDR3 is CASSLLNSGTGNTIYF. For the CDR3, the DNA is TGTGCCAGCAGCTTACTTAACTCCGGTACTGGAAACACCATATATTTT.

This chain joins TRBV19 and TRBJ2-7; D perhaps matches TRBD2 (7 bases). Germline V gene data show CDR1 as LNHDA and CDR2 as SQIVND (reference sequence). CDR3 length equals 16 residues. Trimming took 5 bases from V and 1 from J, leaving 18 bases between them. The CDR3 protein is CASSPRGAVKSYEQYF. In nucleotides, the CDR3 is TGTGCCAGTAGTCCCCGGGGGGCAGTTAAATCCTACGAGCAGTACTTC.

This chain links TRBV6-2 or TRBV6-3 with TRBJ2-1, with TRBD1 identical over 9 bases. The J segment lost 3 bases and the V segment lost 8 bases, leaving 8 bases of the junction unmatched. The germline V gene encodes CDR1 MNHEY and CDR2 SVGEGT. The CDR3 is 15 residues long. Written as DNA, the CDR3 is TGTGCCAGCGGCCAAACAGGGGGCCACTACAATGAGCAGTTCTTC. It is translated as CASGQTGGHYNEQFF.

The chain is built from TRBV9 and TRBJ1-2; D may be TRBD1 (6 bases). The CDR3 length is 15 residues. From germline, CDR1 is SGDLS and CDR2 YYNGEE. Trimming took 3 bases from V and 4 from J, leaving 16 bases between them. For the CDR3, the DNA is TGTGCCAGCAGCGCCCAGTGGGGAGGGGGCTATGGCTACACCTTC. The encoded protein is CASSAQWGGGYGYTF.

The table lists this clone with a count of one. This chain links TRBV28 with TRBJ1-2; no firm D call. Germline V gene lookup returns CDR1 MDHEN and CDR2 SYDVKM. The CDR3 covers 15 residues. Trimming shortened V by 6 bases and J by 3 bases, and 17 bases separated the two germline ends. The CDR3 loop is CASRPGEVAYYGYTF. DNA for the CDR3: TGTGCCAGCAGACCTGGAGAGGTAGCCTACTATGGCTACACCTTC.

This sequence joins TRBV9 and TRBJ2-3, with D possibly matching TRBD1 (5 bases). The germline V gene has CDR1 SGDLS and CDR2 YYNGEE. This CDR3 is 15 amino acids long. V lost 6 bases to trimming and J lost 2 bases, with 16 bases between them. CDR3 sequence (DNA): TGTGCCAGCACAGGGAATACGGGCTTCACAGATACGCAGTATTTT. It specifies CASTGNTGFTDTQYF.